A single TCR beta chain is shown here with its context. The data were obtained in a study of blood T cell repertoires in COVID-19. About the study: PBMCs, B-cell-depleted T cells, or T cells provided the cDNA or gDNA that made up the material.

This CDR3 contains 15 residues. From germline, CDR1 is MGHDK and CDR2 SYGVNS. V was pared by 6 bases and J by 10 bases, with 24 bases between. The repertoire was sequenced with immunoSEQ multiplex PCR; TCRdb's copy has only in-frame clones and lacks some. The data hold more than 200,000 clones, with 80% to 90% observed a single time. Sequencing was performed on peripheral blood. The clonotype was recovered from a man aged 55 to 70 with acute or convalescent COVID-19. The V call is TRBV25-1, the J call TRBJ1-1, with TRBD1 as a possible D gene (6 bases). The CDR3 protein is CASRHTGLGYLGAFF. DNA of the CDR3: TGTGCCAGCAGACATACAGGGTTGGGTTACTTGGGAGCTTTCTTT.